The 22 T cell receptor beta chains below were found in one sample sequenced in a study of control samples from healthy donors and cancer patients (dated by TCRdb to between 2020 and 2021). The library was prepared using the immunoSEQ multiplex PCR assay. The clones in this table, taken by TCRdb from immuneACCESS, are in-frame only. Not every clone is retained; where verified, under half of the shortfall comes from an unresolved V gene, and the cause of the rest is unknown. This sample lists about 100,000 clones; approximately 82% were detected once. The biggest ten clones account for about 5.9% of the sample. The sequenced sample was blood. The receptor set was obtained from a man aged 18 to 35 in good health.

This clone showed up just once. This chain joins TRBV6-1 and TRBJ2-5, with D maybe TRBD2 (5 bases). The CDR3 sequence is 18 residues long. In germline, CDR1 is MNHNS, CDR2 SASEGT. V was cut by 1 base and J by 3 bases, with 21 bases left in between. CDR3 coding DNA: TGTGCCAGCAGTGAAGAACGACCCGGGGTCCCTTACAAAGAGACCCAGTACTTC. This encodes CASSEERPGVPYKETQYF.

Only a few counts were recorded for this clone. The V and J genes are TRBV28 and TRBJ2-6; 7 bases map to TRBD2. Germline assignment: CDR1 MDHEN and CDR2 SYDVKM. CDR3 size: 18 residues. V lost 5 bases, J lost 2 bases, and 12 bases stayed unmatched. The CDR3 protein is CASSRPRGEGAGANVLTF. The CDR3, as DNA: TGTGCCAGCAGTCGCCCCCGCGGGGAGGGCGCTGGGGCCAACGTCCTGACTTTC.

V is TRBV9 and J is TRBJ2-5; D may be TRBD1 (6 bases). Deletions cut 4 bases from V and 3 bases from J, with 16 bases between. The CDR3 is 15 amino acids. Germline V gene sequence: CDR1 SGDLS, CDR2 YYNGEE. In DNA, the CDR3 is TGTGCCAGCAGCACTCTAACTCAGGGGAAAGAGACCCAGTACTTC. Amino acid sequence: CASSTLTQGKETQYF.

The rearrangement joins TRBV24-1 to TRBJ2-3; D is ambiguous. Trimming took 2 bases from V and 9 from J, leaving 14 bases between them. Per germline, CDR1 KGHDR and CDR2 SFDVKD. CDR3 length: 14 residues. The CDR3 nucleotides read TGTGCCACCAGTGATTCTAGGGTTCATCCAACGCAGTATTTT. Residues: CATSDSRVHPTQYF.

This clone was picked up one time. J is TRBJ1-1 and V is TRBV30; no firm D call. CDR3 length: 12 residues. Germline CDR1 reads GTSNPN; CDR2 reads SVGIG (reference sequence). Trimming removed 0 bases at V and 11 bases at J, with 13 bases between. Here the CDR3 DNA reads TGTGCCTGGAGTGTACTTGGGGTCGGCGCTTTCTTT. Translating gives CAWSVLGVGAFF. The variable domain in full, with the rest retrieved from reference TRBV30 and TRBJ1-1, is SQTIHQWPATLVQPVGSPLSLECTVEGTSNPNLYWYRQAAGRGLQLLFYSVGIGQISSEVPQNLSASRPQDRQFILSSKKLLLSDSGFYLCAWSVLGVGAFFGQGTRLTVV.

This clone was counted only a few times. The V call is TRBV9, the J call TRBJ1-6, with no clear D. Germline CDR1 and CDR2: SGDLS and YYNGEE. The germline V and J ends were trimmed by 3 bases and 3 bases, with 28 bases remaining between them. The CDR3 contains 21 residues. The CDR3 bases are TGTGCCAGCAGCGGAAGCCCCTCGATGGGCCGACCTTGGGGCTATAATTCACCCCTCCACTTT. It specifies CASSGSPSMGRPWGYNSPLHF.

V gene TRBV9 combines with J gene TRBJ2-3, with 7 positions matching TRBD2. Germline loops: CDR1 SGDLS, CDR2 YYNGEE. With 2 bases clipped from V and 3 bases from J, the junction kept 6 bases outside the gene matches. This CDR3 contains 15 residues. Here the CDR3 reads CASSVKASGTDTQYF. The CDR3 DNA reads TGTGCCAGCAGCGTTAAGGCTAGCGGAACAGATACGCAGTATTTT.

The chain couples TRBV5-6 to TRBJ1-3; D is perhaps TRBD1 (5 bases). Trimming took 4 bases from V and 4 from J, leaving 15 bases between them. The CDR3 runs 15 residues. Per germline, CDR1 SGHDT and CDR2 YYEEEE. CDR3 sequence: CASSNDRWRGNTIYF. The CDR3, as DNA: TGTGCCAGCAGCAACGACAGATGGCGAGGAAACACCATATATTTT.

The rearrangement joins TRBV25-1 to TRBJ2-5, with 8 nucleotides matching TRBD1. This CDR3 has 15 amino acids. V gave up 7 bases and J gave up 2 bases; unmatched junction bases: 9. Germline V gives CDR1 MGHDK, CDR2 SYGVNS. CDR3 region: CASINRTGKQETQYF. In nucleotides, the CDR3 is TGTGCCAGCATAAACCGGACAGGGAAACAAGAGACCCAGTACTTC.

The CDR3 nucleotides are TGTGCCAGCAGACCCAGAGGGCGCTTAGAGACCCAGTACTTC. Its protein product is CASRPRGRLETQYF. The chain has TRBV2 and TRBJ2-5; D might be TRBD2 (5 bases). Per the germline V gene, CDR1 is SNHLY and CDR2 is FYNNEI. CDR3 length: 14 amino acids. V gave up 6 bases and J gave up 4 bases, with 15 bases separating them.

This clone has just a few counts. V gene TRBV5-1 combines with J gene TRBJ2-7; perhaps TRBD2 as D (6 bases). Germline values: CDR1 SGHRS, CDR2 YFSETQ. V dropped 4 bases and J dropped 5 bases, with 16 bases sitting between them. There are 14 residues in the CDR3. CDR3 nucleotide sequence: TGCGCCAGCAGCCACGGGCGGGCGGGGAACGAGCAGTACTTC. Its translation is CASSHGRAGNEQYF. Based on the CDR3 plus reference TRBV5-1 and TRBJ2-7, the full variable domain is KAGVTQTPRYLIKTRGQQVTLSCSPISGHRSVSWYQQTPGQGLQFLFEYFSETQRNKGNFPGRFSGRQFSNSRSEMNVSTLELGDSALYLCASSHGRAGNEQYFGPGTRLTVT.

CDR3 sequence: CASSPNDIPLYREWGYTF. Written as DNA, the CDR3 is TGTGCCAGCAGCCCAAACGACATACCACTATACAGGGAATGGGGCTACACCTTC. The chain has TRBV7-9 and TRBJ1-2; D perhaps matches TRBD1 (6 bases). The length of the CDR3 is 18 residues. Germline CDR1 SEHNR, CDR2 FQNEAQ (reference sequence). Trimming took 5 bases from V and 8 from J, leaving 30 bases between them.

The V gene is TRBV4-3, the J gene TRBJ2-6, with D perhaps matching TRBD2 (5 bases). Trimming took 0 bases from V and 0 from J, leaving 6 bases between them. CDR3 length equals 16 residues. Germline CDR1 is LGHNA and CDR2 is YSLEER. CDR3 nucleotides: TGCGCCAGCAGCCAAGAGGGAGCCTCTGGGGCCAACGTCCTGACTTTC. Protein sequence: CASSQEGASGANVLTF.

The CDR3 bases are TGCGCCAGCAGACGCCAGGAGAATACCTACGAGCAGTACTTC. Translating gives CASRRQENTYEQYF. The chain links TRBV5-1 to TRBJ2-7; the D is unclear. V was clipped by 5 bases and J by 2 bases, with 14 bases between them. This CDR3 is 14 amino acids long. Germline CDR1 and CDR2: SGHRS and YFSETQ.

This clone was seen a handful of times. The chain has TRBV6-5 and TRBJ2-1, with 11 bases matching TRBD2. With V trimmed by 8 bases and J by 7 bases, 10 bases remained unmatched. CDR3 size: 15 residues. The germline V gene has CDR1 MNHEY and CDR2 SVGAGI. Here the CDR3 reads CASGPLAGGRNEQFF. Here the CDR3 DNA reads TGTGCCAGCGGCCCCCTAGCGGGGGGCAGGAATGAGCAGTTCTTC.

The chain is built from TRBV4-3 and TRBJ1-6; a possible D gene is TRBD1 (6 bases). CDR1 is LGHNA and CDR2 is YSLEER in the germline V gene. V was clipped by 0 bases and J by 12 bases, with 15 bases between them. There are 15 residues in the CDR3. The CDR3 DNA reads TGCGCCAGCAGCCAAGATATCCGGGGGCTTGAACCCCTCCACTTT. This encodes CASSQDIRGLEPLHF.

This rearrangement joins TRBV4-3 to TRBJ2-7; D gene ambiguous. This CDR3 has 14 residues. Trimming took 1 base from V and 5 from J, leaving 12 bases between them. Germline V CDR1 and CDR2: LGHNA, YSLEER. The CDR3 spells CASSQVLSSHEQYF. CDR3 sequence (DNA): TGCGCCAGCAGCCAAGTACTGTCATCCCACGAGCAGTACTTC.

The genes are TRBV11-2 and TRBJ2-7; possible D gene TRBD2, 6 bases. CDR1 and CDR2 (germline): SGHAT, FQNNGV. The CDR3 is 17 residues long. The ends were cut back, 1 base at V and 0 bases at J, with 16 bases in the middle. CDR3 DNA sequence: TGTGCCAGCAGCTTAGGCCCGGGAGTAATCTTCTCCTACGAGCAGTACTTC. Translating it yields CASSLGPGVIFSYEQYF.

This clone was observed a single time. The chain has TRBV19 and TRBJ2-5; 10 bases line up with TRBD2. The CDR3 covers 16 residues. Per germline, CDR1 LNHDA and CDR2 SQIVND (reference sequence). V gave up 3 bases and J gave up 2 bases; unmatched junction bases: 6. CDR3 protein: CASSIGASGGQETQYF. The CDR3 DNA follows: TGTGCCAGTAGTATCGGAGCTAGCGGGGGACAAGAGACCCAGTACTTC.

The chain carries TRBV27 and TRBJ2-3, with unresolved D. Germline V gene sequence: CDR1 MNHEY, CDR2 SMNVEV (reference sequence). V was trimmed by 3 bases and J by 5 bases, leaving 6 bases between them. The CDR3 has 12 residues. The CDR3 DNA sequence: TGTGCCAGCAGTTTTATAGGAGATACGCAGTATTTT. Residues: CASSFIGDTQYF.

The chain combines TRBV28 with TRBJ2-1, with D tentatively TRBD2 (7 bases). This CDR3 region has 13 residues. Trimming took 10 bases from V and 9 from J, leaving 19 bases between them. CDR1 is MDHEN, CDR2 SYDVKM, per germline. CDR3 in amino acids: CATTGKRGGEQFF. In DNA, the CDR3 is TGTGCCACCACAGGGAAGCGGGGTGGTGAGCAGTTCTTC.

The chain joins TRBV6-5 to TRBJ2-7; D gene ambiguous. There are 14 residues in the CDR3. Germline assignment: CDR1 MNHEY and CDR2 SVGAGI. V was pared by 5 bases and J by 1 base, with 12 bases between. The CDR3 sequence: CASSPLKGSYEQYV. As DNA, the CDR3 is TGTGCCAGCAGTCCCCTTAAAGGGTCCTACGAGCAGTACGTC.